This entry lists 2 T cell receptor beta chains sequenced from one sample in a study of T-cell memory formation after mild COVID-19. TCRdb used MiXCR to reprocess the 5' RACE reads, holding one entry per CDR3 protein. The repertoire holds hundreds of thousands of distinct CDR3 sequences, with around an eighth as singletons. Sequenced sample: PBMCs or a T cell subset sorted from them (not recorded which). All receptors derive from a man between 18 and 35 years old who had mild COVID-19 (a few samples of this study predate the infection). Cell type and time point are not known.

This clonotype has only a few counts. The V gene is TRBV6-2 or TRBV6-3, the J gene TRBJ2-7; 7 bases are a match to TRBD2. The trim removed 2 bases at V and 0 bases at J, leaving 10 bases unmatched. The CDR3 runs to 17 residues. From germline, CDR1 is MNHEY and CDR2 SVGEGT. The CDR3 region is CASSYKLAVTSSYEQYV. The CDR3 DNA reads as TGTGCCAGCAGTTACAAGCTAGCGGTGACTAGCTCCTACGAGCAGTACGTC.

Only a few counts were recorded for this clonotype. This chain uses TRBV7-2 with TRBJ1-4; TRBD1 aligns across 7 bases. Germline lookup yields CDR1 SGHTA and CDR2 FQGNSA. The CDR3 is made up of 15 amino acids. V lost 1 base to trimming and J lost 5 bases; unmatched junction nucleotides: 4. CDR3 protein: CASSLGGQQNEKLFF. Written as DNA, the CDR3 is TGTGCCAGCAGCTTAGGGGGACAGCAGAATGAAAAACTGTTTTTT.